This TCR beta chain was identified in a study of T cell responses to AZD1222 COVID-19 vaccine. Measured with immunoSEQ multiplex PCR; TCRdb has only the in-frame clones, and not every one. The sample carries 160,000 or so clones, approximately 89% recorded once. The germline gives CDR1 GTSNPN, CDR2 SVGIG (reference sequence). The V and J ends lost 1 base and 3 bases respectively, with 31 bases between them. The CDR3 covers 21 residues. The specimen comprised peripheral blood, sampled on day 0 of AZD1222 vaccination. The TCR comes from an adult in good health. The chain uses TRBV30 and TRBJ1-5, with a tentative D call TRBD1 (5 bases). The CDR3 loop is CAWSGTGGIVGASGYNQPQHF. CDR3 nucleotides: TGTGCCTGGAGTGGGACGGGAGGTATAGTCGGGGCATCAGGTTACAATCAGCCCCAGCATTTT.